This TCR beta chain was sequenced in a study of T cell responses to AZD1222 COVID-19 vaccine. Trimming left V 5 bases short and J 4 bases short, with 12 bases between. This CDR3 is built from 13 residues. Repertoires were generated with immunoSEQ multiplex PCR, while TCRdb's copy carries only in-frame clones and drops some. The sample lists fewer than 250,000 clones, around 94% occurring once. V usage is TRBV12-3 or TRBV12-4 and J usage is TRBJ2-7; D is tentatively TRBD1 or TRBD2 (5 bases each). This material consisted of peripheral blood, taken on day 0 of AZD1222 vaccination. This TCR was recovered from an adult in good health. The CDR3 loop is CASSPWDVYEQYF. The CDR3 region has the DNA TGTGCCAGCAGTCCATGGGACGTGTACGAGCAGTACTTC.